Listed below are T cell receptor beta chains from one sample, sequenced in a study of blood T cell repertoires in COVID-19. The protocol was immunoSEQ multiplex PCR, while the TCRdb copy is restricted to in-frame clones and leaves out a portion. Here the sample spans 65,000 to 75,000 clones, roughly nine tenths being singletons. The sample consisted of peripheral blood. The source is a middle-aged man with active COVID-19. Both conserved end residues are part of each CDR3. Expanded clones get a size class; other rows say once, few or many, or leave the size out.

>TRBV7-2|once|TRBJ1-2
CASSYRRDRVNYGYTF
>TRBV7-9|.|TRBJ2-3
CASTLWGTGADTQYF
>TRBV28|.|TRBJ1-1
CASIQSGGTEAFF
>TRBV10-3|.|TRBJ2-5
CAISESRETQYF
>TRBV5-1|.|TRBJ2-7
CASSLGTGPSYEQYF
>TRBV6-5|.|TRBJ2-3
CASRRQGPDTQYF
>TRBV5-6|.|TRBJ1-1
CASSSLPGRTEAFF
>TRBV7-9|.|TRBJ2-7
CASSLDYRGRPNEQYF
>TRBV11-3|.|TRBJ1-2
CASSMDSYGYTF
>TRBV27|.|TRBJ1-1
CASSPLTGSVNTEAFF
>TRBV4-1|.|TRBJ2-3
CASSQDSGGWERNTQYF
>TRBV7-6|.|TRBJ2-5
CASSPTGTSGVGTQYF
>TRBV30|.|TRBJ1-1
CAWSGQGWYDYTEAFF
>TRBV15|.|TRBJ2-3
CATSRTGQGRRDTQYF
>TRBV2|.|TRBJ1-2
CASLESGTRSIGYTF
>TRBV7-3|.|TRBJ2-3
CASGVGGQGSTDTQYF
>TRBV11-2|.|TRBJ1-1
CASSLVRGHGTEAFF
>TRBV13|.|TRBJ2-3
CASSRRTSGRADTQYF
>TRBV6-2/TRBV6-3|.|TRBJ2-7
CASSFGPGTSGSF
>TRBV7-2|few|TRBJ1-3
CASSSRAGAFSGNTIYF
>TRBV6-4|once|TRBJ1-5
CASSDSFTTQPQHF
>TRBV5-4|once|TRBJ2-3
CASSPELMADTQYF